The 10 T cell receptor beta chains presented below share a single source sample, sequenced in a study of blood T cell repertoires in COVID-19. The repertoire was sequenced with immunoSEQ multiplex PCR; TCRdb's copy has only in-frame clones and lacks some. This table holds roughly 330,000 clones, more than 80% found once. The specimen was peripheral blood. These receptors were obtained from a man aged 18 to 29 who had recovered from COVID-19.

This chain's CDR3 is CASSYRTASSNQPQHF. The CDR3 nucleotides read TGTGCCAGCAGTTACCGGACAGCCTCTAGCAATCAGCCCCAGCATTTT. The chain employs TRBV6-2 or TRBV6-3 and TRBJ1-5, with D possibly TRBD1 on 6 matching bases. V was shortened by 2 bases and J by 0 bases, with 11 bases between the two germline ends. The CDR3 is 16 residues long. Germline CDR1 MNHEY, CDR2 SVGEGT.

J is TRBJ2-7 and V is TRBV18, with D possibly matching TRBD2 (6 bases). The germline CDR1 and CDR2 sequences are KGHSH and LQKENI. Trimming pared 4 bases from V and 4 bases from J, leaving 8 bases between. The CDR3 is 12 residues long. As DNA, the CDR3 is TGTGCCAGCTCACTCAGCGGGTACGAGCAGTACTTC. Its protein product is CASSLSGYEQYF.

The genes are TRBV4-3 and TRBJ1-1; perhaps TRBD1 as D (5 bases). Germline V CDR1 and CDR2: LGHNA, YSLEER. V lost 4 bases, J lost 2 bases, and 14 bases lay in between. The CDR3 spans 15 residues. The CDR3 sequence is CASSPSGLLNTEAFF. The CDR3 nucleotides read TGCGCCAGCAGCCCGTCGGGACTTCTAAACACTGAAGCTTTCTTT.

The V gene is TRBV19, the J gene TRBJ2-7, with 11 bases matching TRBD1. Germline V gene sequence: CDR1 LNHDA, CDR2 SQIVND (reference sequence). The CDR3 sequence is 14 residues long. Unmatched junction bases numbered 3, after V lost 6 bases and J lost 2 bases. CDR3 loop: CASSGTGGAYEQYF. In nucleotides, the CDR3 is TGTGCCAGTAGCGGGACAGGGGGAGCCTACGAGCAGTACTTC.

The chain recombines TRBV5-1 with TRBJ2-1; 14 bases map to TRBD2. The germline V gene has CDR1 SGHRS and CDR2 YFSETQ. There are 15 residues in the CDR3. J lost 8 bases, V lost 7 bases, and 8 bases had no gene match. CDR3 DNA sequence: TGCGCCAGCTCCCAGGGACTAGCGGGAGCCGATGAGCAGTTCTTC. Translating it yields CASSQGLAGADEQFF.

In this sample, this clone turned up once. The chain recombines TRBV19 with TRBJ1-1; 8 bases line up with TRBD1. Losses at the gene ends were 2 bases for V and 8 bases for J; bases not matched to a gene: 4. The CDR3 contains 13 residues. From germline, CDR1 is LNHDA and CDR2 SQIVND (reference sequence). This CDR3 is CASSIRTGLEAFF. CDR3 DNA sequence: TGTGCCAGTAGTATAAGGACAGGGCTAGAAGCTTTCTTT.

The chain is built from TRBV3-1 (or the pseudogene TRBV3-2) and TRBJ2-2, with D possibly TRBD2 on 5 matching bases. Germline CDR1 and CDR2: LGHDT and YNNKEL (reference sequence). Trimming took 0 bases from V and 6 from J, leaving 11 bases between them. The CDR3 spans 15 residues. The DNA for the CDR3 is TGTGCCAGCAGCCAAGAGGGCAGGAGGTCCGGGGAGCTGTTTTTT. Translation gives CASSQEGRRSGELFF.

CDR3 residues: CASSQGDREGNTIYF. The CDR3, as DNA: TGCGCCAGCAGCCAGGGTGACAGGGAAGGAAACACCATATATTTT. The chain is built from TRBV4-1 and TRBJ1-3; TRBD1 aligns across 7 bases. The CDR3 contains 15 residues. Germline CDR1 and CDR2: MGHRA and YSYEKL. The V segment lost 3 bases and the J segment 4 bases; nucleotides outside the gene matches: 6.

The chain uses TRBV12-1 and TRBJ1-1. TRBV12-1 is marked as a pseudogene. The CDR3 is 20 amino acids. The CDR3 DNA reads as TGTGCCAGCAGCCTTGGACCACAATTATTTGAGGGGGGGCTACTCACTGAAGCTTTCTTT. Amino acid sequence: CASSLGPQLFEGGLLTEAFF.

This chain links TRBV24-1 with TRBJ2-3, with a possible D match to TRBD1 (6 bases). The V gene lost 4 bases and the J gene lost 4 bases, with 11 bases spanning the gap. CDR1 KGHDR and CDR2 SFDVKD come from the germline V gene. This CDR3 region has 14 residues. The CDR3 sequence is CATSDRGRPDTQYF. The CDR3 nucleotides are TGTGCCACCAGTGACAGGGGCCGACCAGATACGCAGTATTTT.